A single sample is the source of the 21 T cell receptor beta chains below, sequenced in a study of blood T cell repertoires in COVID-19. Assay: immunoSEQ multiplex PCR; the TCRdb copy retains only in-frame clones and omits some. Among some 78,000 clones listed, around 91% were seen once. Sequences were obtained from peripheral blood. Receptor source: an elderly woman with active or convalescent COVID-19.

The chain links TRBV6-5 to TRBJ1-1, with no clear D. Trimming removed 5 bases from V and 4 bases from J, with 14 bases in between. This CDR3 is built from 14 residues. The germline gives CDR1 MNHEY, CDR2 SVGAGI. CDR3 sequence reads: CASSIGLWRTEAFF. In DNA, the CDR3 is TGTGCCAGCAGTATTGGACTCTGGCGCACTGAAGCTTTCTTT.

The V call is TRBV9, the J call TRBJ2-6, with D possibly matching TRBD2 (5 bases). Germline CDR1 reads SGDLS; CDR2 reads YYNGEE. The CDR3 loop spans 17 amino acids. With 4 bases removed from V and 0 bases from J, the gap between germline ends came to 14 bases. In nucleotides, the CDR3 is TGTGCCAGCAGCCCGGACCCCCGGGGCTCTGGGGCCAACGTCCTGACTTTC. It specifies CASSPDPRGSGANVLTF.

The rearrangement uses TRBV6-5 and TRBJ1-5, with D perhaps matching TRBD1 (6 bases). This CDR3 is built from 13 residues. Germline values: CDR1 MNHEY, CDR2 SVGAGI. The ends were cut back, 5 bases at V and 6 bases at J, with 11 bases in the middle. The CDR3 loop reads CASSPGQIQPQHF. As DNA, the CDR3 is TGTGCCAGCAGTCCGGGACAAATTCAGCCCCAGCATTTT.

This chain uses TRBV28 with TRBJ1-1, with 7 bases identical to TRBD1. Unmatched junction bases numbered 0, after V lost 3 bases and J lost 5 bases. The germline V gene has CDR1 MDHEN and CDR2 SYDVKM. This CDR3 is 12 amino acids long. The CDR3 region is CASSFRGTEAFF. The DNA of the CDR3 is TGTGCCAGCAGTTTCAGGGGGACTGAAGCTTTCTTT.

J is TRBJ2-2 and V is TRBV7-9, with TRBD1 identical over 7 bases. Germline values: CDR1 SEHNR, CDR2 FQNEAQ (reference sequence). With V trimmed by 1 base and J by 4 bases, 6 bases remained unmatched. CDR3 length equals 16 residues. CDR3 residues: CASSLEPQGVTGELFF. The CDR3 DNA reads as TGTGCCAGCAGCTTAGAGCCGCAGGGGGTCACCGGGGAGCTGTTTTTT.

V and J are TRBV6-2 or TRBV6-3 and TRBJ2-1; maybe TRBD2 (6 bases). CDR3 length equals 14 residues. V dropped 4 bases and J dropped 7 bases, with 14 bases sitting between them. Germline V gene data show CDR1 as MNHEY and CDR2 as SVGEGT. This chain's CDR3 is CASSSLRGKNEQFF. The CDR3 DNA follows: TGTGCCAGCAGTTCCCTGCGGGGTAAGAATGAGCAGTTCTTC.

This clone has just one count. The V and J genes are TRBV7-2 and TRBJ2-1; TRBD2 agrees at 12 bases. Losses at the gene ends were 4 bases for V and 4 bases for J; bases not matched to a gene: 5. The CDR3 extends over 16 amino acids. CDR1 SGHTA and CDR2 FQGNSA come from the germline V gene. CDR3 bases: TGTGCCAGCAGCTCGCGACTAGCGGGAGCTTACAATGAGCAGTTCTTC. This sequence encodes CASSSRLAGAYNEQFF.

The J gene is TRBJ1-1, the V gene TRBV5-6; D perhaps matches TRBD1 (5 bases). The CDR3 is 14 residues long. Germline loops: CDR1 SGHDT, CDR2 YYEEEE. The V end was cut by 2 bases, the J end by 1 base, with 9 bases between. CDR3 region: CASSFFDRNTEAFF. The CDR3, as DNA: TGTGCCAGCAGCTTTTTTGACAGGAACACTGAAGCTTTCTTT.

V gene TRBV5-1 combines with J gene TRBJ1-2; D is unresolved. V dropped 4 bases and J dropped 3 bases, with 10 bases sitting between them. Germline V CDR1 and CDR2: SGHRS, YFSETQ. The CDR3 is made up of 13 amino acids. CDR3: CASSPGNDYGYTF. CDR3 in DNA: TGCGCCAGCAGCCCGGGTAACGACTATGGCTACACCTTC.

This clone is categorized as medium-sized. This chain joins TRBV5-1 and TRBJ2-7; 7 bases match TRBD1. Per the germline V gene, CDR1 is SGHRS and CDR2 is YFSETQ. The CDR3 totals 14 residues. V lost 1 base, J lost 6 bases, and 7 bases stayed unmatched. CDR3: CASSLQGEIGEQYF. In nucleotides, the CDR3 is TGCGCCAGCAGCTTGCAGGGGGAGATAGGCGAGCAGTACTTC. The whole variable domain, filled in from reference TRBV5-1 and TRBJ2-7, reads KAGVTQTPRYLIKTRGQQVTLSCSPISGHRSVSWYQQTPGQGLQFLFEYFSETQRNKGNFPGRFSGRQFSNSRSEMNVSTLELGDSALYLCASSLQGEIGEQYFGPGTRLTVT.

The chain couples TRBV11-2 to TRBJ2-3; a possible D gene is TRBD2 (6 bases). The length of the CDR3 is 15 residues. Trimming removed 5 bases from V and 1 base from J, with 13 bases in between. The germline CDR1 and CDR2 sequences are SGHAT and FQNNGV. This CDR3 is CASSARWGGTDTQYF. In DNA form, the CDR3 reads TGTGCCAGCAGCGCCCGTTGGGGGGGCACAGATACGCAGTATTTT.

This clone was recorded once. V gene TRBV6-2 or TRBV6-3 combines with J gene TRBJ1-5, with D perhaps TRBD1 (6 bases). Per germline, CDR1 MNHEY and CDR2 SVGEGT. CDR3 size: 15 residues. V was shortened by 5 bases and J by 1 base, with 12 bases between the two germline ends. The CDR3 spells CASSPGQWSNQPQHF. CDR3 DNA: TGTGCCAGCAGTCCCGGACAGTGGAGCAATCAGCCCCAGCATTTT.

The J gene is TRBJ1-4, the V gene TRBV9; D might be TRBD1 (5 bases). The CDR3 sequence is 16 residues long. The germline CDR1 and CDR2 sequences are SGDLS and YYNGEE. V was cut by 0 bases and J by 6 bases, with 15 bases left in between. Written as DNA, the CDR3 is TGTGCCAGCAGCGTAGCTGGGAGGGGCGGGGATGAAAAACTGTTTTTT. As protein: CASSVAGRGGDEKLFF. Based on the CDR3 plus reference TRBV9 and TRBJ1-4, the full variable domain is DSGVTQTPKHLITATGQRVTLRCSPRSGDLSVYWYQQSLDQGLQFLIQYYNGEERAKGNILERFSAQQFPDLHSELNLSSLELGDSALYFCASSVAGRGGDEKLFFGSGTQLSVL.

J is TRBJ1-5 and V is TRBV19, with D maybe TRBD1 (5 bases). V was cut by 1 base and J by 0 bases, with 7 bases left in between. CDR1 LNHDA and CDR2 SQIVND come from the germline V gene (reference sequence). The length of the CDR3 is 15 residues. Written as DNA, the CDR3 is TGTGCCAGTAGTATAGGGACATATAGCAATCAGCCCCAGCATTTT. Amino acid sequence: CASSIGTYSNQPQHF.

The genes are TRBV15 and TRBJ2-7, with no clear D. The V gene lost 3 bases and the J gene lost 2 bases, with 11 bases spanning the gap. CDR1 and CDR2 (germline): LNHNV, YYDKDF (reference sequence). The CDR3 consists of 14 residues. DNA for the CDR3: TGTGCCACCAGCAGGGAGCAGAGTCCCTACGAGCAGTACTTC. Translated, it gives CATSREQSPYEQYF.

This chain connects TRBV12-3 or TRBV12-4 to TRBJ2-2, with 8 bases that match TRBD2. The V gene end was trimmed by 6 bases and the J gene end by 7 bases; junction bases not matched to a gene: 4. The CDR3 extends over 13 amino acids. The DNA for the CDR3 is TGTGCCAGCAGCCCTGCGGGGGGCGGGGAGCTGTTTTTT. The encoded protein is CASSPAGGGELFF.

The chain has TRBV18 and TRBJ2-7, with D tentatively TRBD1 (5 bases). CDR3 length: 17 amino acids. The V and J ends lost 1 base and 0 bases respectively, with 16 bases between them. Germline CDR1 reads KGHSH; CDR2 reads LQKENI. The CDR3 reads CASSPRLARGHSYEQYF. The CDR3, as DNA: TGTGCCAGCTCACCACGGTTGGCAAGGGGCCACTCCTACGAGCAGTACTTC.

V is TRBV2 and J is TRBJ2-5; 7 bases line up with TRBD1. The CDR3 has 16 amino acids. Unmatched junction bases numbered 12, after V lost 6 bases and J lost 2 bases. Germline assignment: CDR1 SNHLY and CDR2 FYNNEI. The CDR3 DNA reads as TGTGCCAGCAGGGATCGGACAGGAACTGTTCAAGAGACCCAGTACTTC. It specifies CASRDRTGTVQETQYF.

The V gene is TRBV4-2, the J gene TRBJ1-6, with D unresolved. The CDR3 has 16 residues. Germline lookup yields CDR1 LGHNA and CDR2 YNFKEQ. With 0 bases removed from V and 7 bases from J, the gap between germline ends came to 13 bases. The CDR3 nucleotides are TGTGCCAGCAGCCAAGACCCAGGCGCGGGGAATTCACCCCTCCACTTT. Its protein is CASSQDPGAGNSPLHF.

This sequence joins TRBV6-2 or TRBV6-3 and TRBJ2-1; 7 bases are shared with TRBD2. The CDR3 spans 15 residues. The germline CDR1 and CDR2 sequences are MNHEY and SVGEGT. V trimming: 5 bases; J trimming: 8 bases; junction bases outside the gene matches: 12. For the CDR3, the DNA is TGTGCCAGCAGTCCCCCGGGAGGAGGAGGTTATGAGCAGTTCTTC. Translation gives CASSPPGGGGYEQFF.

The CDR3: CASSPTTGGQQETQYF. The DNA for the CDR3 is TGCGCCAGCAGCCCTACGACAGGGGGCCAGCAAGAGACCCAGTACTTC. The rearrangement links TRBV5-1 to TRBJ2-5, with 10 bases aligning to TRBD1. The CDR3 is 16 residues long. Per germline, CDR1 SGHRS and CDR2 YFSETQ. The junction had 8 bases not matched to a gene; V was cut back by 4 bases and J by 2 bases.